The text below deals with one TCR beta chain. The antigen is unknown. V was cut by 2 bases and J by 0 bases, with 0 bases left in between. Germline assignment: CDR1 SGHTA and CDR2 FQGNSA. The CDR3 totals 12 residues. Ex vivo total memory CD4+ samples were deeply sequenced, detecting one cell in 200,000. Assay used: immunoSEQ multiplex PCR; TCRdb lists only in-frame clones, some missing. The repertoire consists of 25,000 to 30,000 clones, with about 80% occurring once and the leading ten covering over 1.5%. This specimen comes from a study of human CD4 T cells and Enterobacteriaceae. Sorting took every CD4+ cell except CD45RA+CCR7+CD95- naive cells, reaching over 95% purity. Blood from healthy donors was obtained in Switzerland from donation centers. Study-wide results and caveats: Matching to same-donor CFSE-low cultures alone inferred ex vivo clonotype reactivity. Ex vivo, broadly cross-reactive clonotypes appeared more expanded than specific ones.

The chain uses TRBV7-2 and TRBJ2-3; D is unresolved. Sequences were obtained from memory CD4+ T cells from blood. This receptor was identified in a human donor in good health. The CDR3 nucleotides read TGTGCCAGCAGCTTAAGCACAGATACGCAGTATTTT. This translates into CASSLSTDTQYF.